Sequencing of this T cell receptor beta chain was carried out in a study of patients with pleural tuberculosis. Via MiXCR, TCRdb re-called the reads, giving one row per CDR3 protein. The table shows 45,000 to 55,000 distinct CDR3 sequences, with 5.5% to 8% occurring only once. In this sample, this clonotype turned up many times. Germline V gives CDR1 DFQATT, CDR2 SNEGSKA (reference sequence). The V end was cut by 0 bases, the J end by 9 bases, with 12 bases between. The CDR3 sequence is 13 residues long. The receptor was derived from a human donor with pleural tuberculosis. V gene TRBV20-1 combines with J gene TRBJ2-1; D uncertain. The CDR3 coding sequence is TGCAGTGCTAGAGATCAAGGGCGCACTGAGCAGTTCTTC. Amino acid sequence: CSARDQGRTEQFF.